This T cell receptor (beta chain) was recovered during a study of blood T cell repertoires in COVID-19. The wider study: In each case, the material was cDNA or gDNA derived from T cells, B-cell-depleted T cells, or PBMCs.

Each participant's cohort was designated according to participant-reported clinical history. Assay used: immunoSEQ multiplex PCR; TCRdb lists only in-frame clones, some missing. The data hold 70,000 to 90,000 clones, with around 89% observed a single time. This sequence originates from a woman in her 50s with acute COVID-19. The sample taken for sequencing was PBMCs or T cells enriched from blood (not recorded which).

This CDR3 reads CASSGSDGNGNTIYF. Written as DNA, the CDR3 is TGTGCCAGCAGCGGTAGCGATGGAAATGGAAACACCATATATTTT. V and J are TRBV5-6 and TRBJ1-3; D is unclear. Germline V gives CDR1 SGHDT, CDR2 YYEEEE. The V end lost 4 bases, the J end lost 3 bases, and 14 bases lay between the germline ends. The CDR3 contains 15 residues.